The next 10 T cell receptor beta chains were all read from a single sample in a study of T-cell reconstitution after alpha-beta-depleted transplantation in children. Preparation of the TCRbeta library used unique molecular identifiers. TCRdb re-analysed the PCR reads in MiXCR, keeping a single row per CDR3 protein. The table has 330,000 or so distinct CDR3 sequences, over 9.5% seen once; the top ten hold about 8%. This specimen consisted of PBMCs, obtained before TCRalphabeta/CD19-depleted stem cell transplant. The receptors derive from a boy less than two years old with acute myeloid leukemia, due to receive a stem cell transplant.

CDR3 in amino acids: CSARDRASGPGYEQYF. The CDR3 DNA reads TGCAGTGCTAGAGATCGGGCTAGCGGGCCGGGCTACGAGCAGTACTTC. V is TRBV20-1 and J is TRBJ2-7; 8 bases agree with TRBD2. The ends lost 0 bases at V and 3 bases at J; junction bases unmatched: 10. The germline gives CDR1 DFQATT, CDR2 SNEGSKA (reference sequence). The CDR3 sequence is 16 residues long.

The rearrangement uses TRBV28 and TRBJ2-1, with 10 positions matching TRBD2. The junction had 12 bases not matched to a gene; V was cut back by 2 bases and J by 8 bases. Germline V gene lookup returns CDR1 MDHEN and CDR2 SYDVKM. This CDR3 is built from 17 residues. The CDR3 DNA reads as TGTGCCAGCAGTTTACCCCGAGCGGGGGGGCCTATCCATGAGCAGTTCTTC. Protein product: CASSLPRAGGPIHEQFF.

Of note for this clonotype: A much larger clone is a single base away; this may be a read error. The chain combines TRBV5-1 with TRBJ2-5; possibly TRBD1 for D (5 bases). The germline gives CDR1 SGHRS, CDR2 YFSETQ. This CDR3 is built from 17 residues. CDR3 protein: CASSLNPHLLGEETQNF. The CDR3 DNA sequence: TGCGCCAGCAGCTTGAACCCACATCTCTTAGGGGAAGAGACCCAGAACTTC.

This clonotype was seen many times. The CDR3 nucleotides read TGTGCCAGCAGCCCCTCTAGCGGGAGAGCCCTCCCATACAATGAGCAGTTCTTC. Protein sequence: CASSPSSGRALPYNEQFF. This chain links TRBV28 with TRBJ2-1, with 10 bases identical to TRBD2. The CDR3 is 18 amino acids. Germline lookup yields CDR1 MDHEN and CDR2 SYDVKM. V shed 6 bases, J shed 4 bases, and the junction held 15 bases outside the gene matches.

This clonotype was seen many times. CDR3 loop: CSARGDSFSYEQYF. The DNA for the CDR3 is TGCAGTGCTAGGGGGGACAGTTTCTCCTACGAGCAGTACTTC. The chain is built from TRBV20-1 and TRBJ2-7; 7 nucleotides line up with TRBD1. This CDR3 is 14 amino acids long. CDR1 DFQATT and CDR2 SNEGSKA come from the germline V gene (reference sequence). V shed 3 bases and J 0 bases; nucleotides not matched to a gene: 5.

The rearrangement links TRBV20-1 to TRBJ2-1; D is possibly TRBD2 (6 bases). The ends were cut back, 5 bases at V and 7 bases at J, with 18 bases in the middle. Germline CDR1 DFQATT, CDR2 SNEGSKA (reference sequence). This CDR3 region has 14 residues. For the CDR3, the DNA is TGCAGTGCTGGCGTAGCGCTGGGGGGTAATGAGCAGTTCTTC. It encodes CSAGVALGGNEQFF.

V usage is TRBV4-1 and J usage is TRBJ2-6; 11 bases line up with TRBD2. This CDR3 has 19 amino acids. V dropped 3 bases and J dropped 0; count of bases not matched to a gene: 7. Germline lookup yields CDR1 MGHRA and CDR2 YSYEKL. This chain's CDR3 is CASSHVSGRANSGANVLTF. CDR3 nucleotide sequence: TGCGCCAGCAGCCATGTTAGCGGGAGGGCGAACTCTGGGGCCAACGTCCTGACTTTC.

This clonotype was counted at least ten times. The chain joins TRBV20-1 to TRBJ2-3, with D unresolved. CDR1 and CDR2 (germline): DFQATT, SNEGSKA (reference sequence). This CDR3 has 13 residues. The V and J ends lost 6 bases and 1 base respectively, with 11 bases between them. The DNA for the CDR3 is TGCAGTGCGGCTGAGTGGGGCACAGATACGCAGTATTTT. This sequence encodes CSAAEWGTDTQYF.

There are many counts of this clonotype. The chain employs TRBV12-3 or TRBV12-4 and TRBJ2-7, with 7 bases identical to TRBD2. J lost 3 bases, V lost 5 bases, and 10 bases had no gene match. This CDR3 contains 15 residues. The DNA of the CDR3 is TGTGCCAGCAGTCAAGCGCGGGAGTACCGCTACGAGCAGTACTTC. It translates to CASSQAREYRYEQYF.

The V and J genes are TRBV4-2 and TRBJ2-3; D call uncertain. Germline V lookup: CDR1 LGHNA, CDR2 YNFKEQ. The CDR3 has 16 residues. V was shortened by 10 bases and J by 4 bases, with 24 bases between the two germline ends. CDR3 nucleotide sequence: TGTGCCATGAGCCCCGGGCTCAGGCCCCCCGCAGATACGCAGTATTTT. It translates to CAMSPGLRPPADTQYF.